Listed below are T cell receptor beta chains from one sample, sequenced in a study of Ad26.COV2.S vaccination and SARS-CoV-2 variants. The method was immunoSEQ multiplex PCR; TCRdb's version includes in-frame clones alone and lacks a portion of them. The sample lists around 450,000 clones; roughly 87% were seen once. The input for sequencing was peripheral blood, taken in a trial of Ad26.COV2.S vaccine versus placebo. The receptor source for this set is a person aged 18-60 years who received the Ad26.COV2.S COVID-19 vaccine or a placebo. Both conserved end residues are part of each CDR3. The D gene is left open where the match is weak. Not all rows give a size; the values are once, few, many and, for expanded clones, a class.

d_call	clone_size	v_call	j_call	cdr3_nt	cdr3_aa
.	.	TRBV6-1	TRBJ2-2	TGTGCCAGCAGTGACCCTGCCGGGACCCCACGGGAGCTGTTTTTT	CASSDPAGTPRELFF
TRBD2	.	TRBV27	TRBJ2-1	TGTGCCAGCAGTTTATCAAGCGGGGGGGTGAATGAGCAGTTCTTC	CASSLSSGGVNEQFF
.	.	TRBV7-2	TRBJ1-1	TGTGCCAGCAGCTTCAGGGTCACTGAAGCTTTCTTT	CASSFRVTEAFF
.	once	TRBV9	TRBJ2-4	TGTGCCAGCAGCGTAAGCAGTCTAAACATTCAGTACTTC	CASSVSSLNIQYF
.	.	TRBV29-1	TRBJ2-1	TGCAGCGTTGATGTCGGCTTCCTCTACAATGAGCAGTTCTTC	CSVDVGFLYNEQFF
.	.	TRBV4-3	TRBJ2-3	TGCGCCAGCAGCCAAGCTCCCCCGGGAGTAGAAGGAACAGATACGCAGTATTTT	CASSQAPPGVEGTDTQYF
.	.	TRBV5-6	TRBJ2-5	TGTGCCAGCAGCCGGTGGGGGGCAGAGACCCAGTACTTC	CASSRWGAETQYF
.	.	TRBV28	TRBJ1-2	TGTGCCAGCAGTTTGTCGGCAGGACCGGGTGGCTACACCTTC	CASSLSAGPGGYTF
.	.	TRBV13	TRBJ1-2	TGTGCCAGCAGCTCCCAATATGCCGTGGGCGCCAATGGCTACACCTTC	CASSSQYAVGANGYTF
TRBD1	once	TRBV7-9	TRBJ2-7	TGTGCCAGCAGCTCCGGGACAGTTTACGAGCAGTACTTC	CASSSGTVYEQYF
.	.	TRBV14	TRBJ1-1	TGTGCCAGCAGCCAAGGTTGGGGATTAGGCACTGAAGCTTTCTTT	CASSQGWGLGTEAFF
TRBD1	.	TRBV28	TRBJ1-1	TGTGCCAGCAGTACCTTCCAGGGGGTCCGTGAAGCTTTCTTT	CASSTFQGVREAFF
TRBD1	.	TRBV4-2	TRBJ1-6	TGTGCCAGCAGCGCCTTAGGGACAGAGAGTAATTCACCCCTCCACTTT	CASSALGTESNSPLHF
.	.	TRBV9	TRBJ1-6	TGTGCCAGCAGCGTAACCGGGCTTCGGGATTCACCCCTCCACTTT	CASSVTGLRDSPLHF
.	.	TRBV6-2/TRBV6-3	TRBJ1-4	TGTGCCAGCAGCTCCCCGTCAGGGGTGGTTGAAAAACTGTTTTTT	CASSSPSGVVEKLFF
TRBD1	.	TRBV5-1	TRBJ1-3	TGCGCCAGCAGCTTCACCCTCCTAGGGACAGTAAATGGAAACACCATATATTTT	CASSFTLLGTVNGNTIYF
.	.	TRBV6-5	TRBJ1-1	TGTGCCAGCAACGGGCCTCAACGGACTGAAGCTTTCTTT	CASNGPQRTEAFF
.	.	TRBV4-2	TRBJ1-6	TGTGCCAGCAGCCAAGATACAGGAATCCATAATTCACCCCTCCACTTT	CASSQDTGIHNSPLHF
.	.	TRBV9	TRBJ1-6	TGTGCCAGCAGCGCGCTCCCGGTGGGTTCACCCCTCCACTTT	CASSALPVGSPLHF
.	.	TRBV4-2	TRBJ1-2	TGTGCCAGCAGCCAAGGGGGGAAAGAGGGTGGCTACACCTTC	CASSQGGKEGGYTF
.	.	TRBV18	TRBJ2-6	TGTGCCAGCTCACCGTCTACAGGGTTTGGGGCCAACGTCCTGACTTTC	CASSPSTGFGANVLTF
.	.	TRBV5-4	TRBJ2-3	TGTGCCAGCAGCTTGGGGCGGGTGGATACGCAGTATTTT	CASSLGRVDTQYF
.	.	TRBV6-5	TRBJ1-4	TGTGCCAGCAGTCCCCGGAGCACCTCCCGTGAAAAACTGTTTTTT	CASSPRSTSREKLFF
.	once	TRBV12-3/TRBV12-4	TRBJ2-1	TGTGCCAGCAGTTTCGGCAATGAGCAGTTCTTC	CASSFGNEQFF
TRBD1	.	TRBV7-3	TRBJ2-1	TGTGCCAGCAGCTTTTTGGGACAGGGTTACAATGAGCAGTTCTTC	CASSFLGQGYNEQFF
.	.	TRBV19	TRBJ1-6	TGTGCCAGCCGCTGGGCAGGGACCCGTTCCGATTCACCCCTCCACTTT	CASRWAGTRSDSPLHF
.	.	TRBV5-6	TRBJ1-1	TGTGCCAGCAGCTTGGAGGGGACACCCATTGAAGCTTTCTTT	CASSLEGTPIEAFF
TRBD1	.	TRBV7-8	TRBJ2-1	TGTGCCAGCAGCGACGACAGGGCCCTTCAGGAACGCAATGAGCAGTTCTTC	CASSDDRALQERNEQFF
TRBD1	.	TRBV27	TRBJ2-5	TGTGCCAGCAGTTTACAACAATCGACAGGGCTAGAGACCCAGTACTTC	CASSLQQSTGLETQYF
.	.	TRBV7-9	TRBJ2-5	TGTGCCAGCAGCCCGTTCGTTGGGGAGACCCAGTACTTC	CASSPFVGETQYF
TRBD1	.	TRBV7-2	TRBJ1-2	TGTGCCAGCAGCCCAGTTGGGACAGGCAACCGGGGCTACACCTTC	CASSPVGTGNRGYTF
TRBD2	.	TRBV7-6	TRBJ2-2	TGTGCCAGCAGCTTAGCAGCGGGAGCGGGAACCGGGGAGCTGTTTTTT	CASSLAAGAGTGELFF
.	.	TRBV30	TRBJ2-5	TGTGCCTGGAGTGTCGGGAATGGGGAGACCCAGTACTTC	CAWSVGNGETQYF
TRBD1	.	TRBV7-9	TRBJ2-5	TGTGCCAGCAGCTTGTCAGGCCACAGGGGAGAGACCCAGTACTTC	CASSLSGHRGETQYF
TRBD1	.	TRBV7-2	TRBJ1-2	TGTGCCAGCAGCTTCCCTCTTGGACAGGGTCTAAATGGCTACACCTTC	CASSFPLGQGLNGYTF
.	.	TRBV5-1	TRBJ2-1	TGCGCCAGCAGCTTGGTTTCCGGGGGGCGGGTTGAGCAGTTCTTC	CASSLVSGGRVEQFF
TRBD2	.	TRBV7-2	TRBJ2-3	TGTGCCAGCAGTTGGCGGGAGCGCGCAGATACGCAGTATTTT	CASSWRERADTQYF
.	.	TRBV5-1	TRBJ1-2	TGCGCCAGCGGGGGCCTCTATGGCTACACCTTC	CASGGLYGYTF
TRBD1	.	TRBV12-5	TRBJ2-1	TGTGCTAGTGGTTTGGGACAGGGGGCGTACAATGAGCAGTTCTTC	CASGLGQGAYNEQFF
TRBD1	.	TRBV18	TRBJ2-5	TGTGCCAGCTCACCCTTCCGGGACAGCCAAGAGACCCAGTACTTC	CASSPFRDSQETQYF
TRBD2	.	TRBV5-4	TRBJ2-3	TGTGCCAGCAGCTTGGCGGGAGGAGGCACAGATACGCAGTATTTT	CASSLAGGGTDTQYF
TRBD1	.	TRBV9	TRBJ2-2	TGTGCCAGCAGCCCCTGGACAGGGGGGGGCGGGGAGCTGTTTTTT	CASSPWTGGGGELFF